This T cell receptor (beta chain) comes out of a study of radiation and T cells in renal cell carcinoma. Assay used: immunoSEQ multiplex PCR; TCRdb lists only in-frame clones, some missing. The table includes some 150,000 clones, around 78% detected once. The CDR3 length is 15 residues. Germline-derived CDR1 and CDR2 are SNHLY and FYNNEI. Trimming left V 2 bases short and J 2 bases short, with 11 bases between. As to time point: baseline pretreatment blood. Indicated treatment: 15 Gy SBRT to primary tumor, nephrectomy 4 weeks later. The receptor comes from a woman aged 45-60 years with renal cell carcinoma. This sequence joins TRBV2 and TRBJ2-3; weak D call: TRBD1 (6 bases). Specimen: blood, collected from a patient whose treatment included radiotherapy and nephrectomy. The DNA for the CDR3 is TGTGCCAGCAGTGAACAGGGGACCCCCACAGATACGCAGTATTTT. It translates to CASSEQGTPTDTQYF.